The next 27 T cell receptor beta chains were all read from a single sample in a study of CD8 T cells in ankylosing spondylitis. TCRdb independently ran MiXCR on the 5' RACE reads; one entry per CDR3 protein. The profile shows 200,000 or so distinct CDR3 sequences, 13% of them singletons. Material for sequencing was blood, either unsorted or a sorted T cell fraction (not recorded which). These TCRs come from a female donor with ankylosing spondylitis or in good health (not recorded which).

This sequence joins TRBV9 and TRBJ2-1; perhaps TRBD2 as D (7 bases). The CDR3 consists of 18 residues. Germline V gene data show CDR1 as SGDLS and CDR2 as YYNGEE. V shed 3 bases and J shed 6 bases, with 25 bases lying between them. CDR3 in amino acids: CASSAGDIGGRSLNEQFF. The CDR3 DNA follows: TGTGCCAGCAGCGCCGGTGATATCGGGGGGCGCTCCCTCAATGAGCAGTTCTTC.

Ten or more counts support this clonotype. This rearrangement joins TRBV20-1 to TRBJ1-1; no clear D. Trimming stripped 0 bases from V and 3 bases from J, with 8 bases between. Germline lookup yields CDR1 DFQATT and CDR2 SNEGSKA (reference sequence). The CDR3 has 13 amino acids. The CDR3 spells CSARDGRDTEAFF. The CDR3 DNA reads as TGCAGTGCTAGAGATGGGAGGGACACTGAAGCTTTCTTT.

There are many counts of this clonotype. Compared with germline, one end of the junction differs, possibly owing to a read error. The rearrangement links TRBV3-1 to TRBJ2-1; perhaps D is TRBD1 or TRBD2 (5 bases each). The CDR3 covers 14 residues. The germline V gene has CDR1 LGHDT and CDR2 YNNKEL (reference sequence). The CDR3 DNA reads TGTGCCAGCACCCAAGGGGACCAGAGGAATGAGCAGTTCTTC. Protein: CASTQGDQRNEQFF.

The chain uses TRBV20-1 and TRBJ2-4, with 7 bases lining up with TRBD2. Germline trimming cut 1 base from V and 0 bases from J; bases unmatched to any gene: 9. The CDR3 is made up of 17 amino acids. In germline, CDR1 is DFQATT, CDR2 SNEGSKA (reference sequence). Written as DNA, the CDR3 is TGCAGTGCTAGAGTATATGGGGAGGGCCTAGCCAAAAACATTCAGTACTTC. Translating it yields CSARVYGEGLAKNIQYF.

Many counts were recorded for this clonotype. V gene TRBV5-1 combines with J gene TRBJ1-2, with D hard to call. V lost 4 bases and J lost 3, with 19 bases in between. The CDR3 extends over 16 amino acids. CDR1 is SGHRS and CDR2 is YFSETQ in the germline V gene. The CDR3 region is CASSREPSLGDYGYTF. CDR3 nucleotide sequence: TGCGCCAGCAGCCGCGAACCTTCCCTGGGAGACTATGGCTACACCTTC.

This clonotype was seen at least ten times. V is TRBV5-1 and J is TRBJ1-1; D might be TRBD1 (5 bases). Germline V gene sequence: CDR1 SGHRS, CDR2 YFSETQ. The CDR3 covers 12 residues. V was trimmed by 1 base and J by 10 bases, leaving 11 bases between them. The CDR3 region is CASSLLPGGAFF. In DNA form, the CDR3 reads TGCGCCAGCAGCTTGCTTCCGGGGGGAGCTTTCTTT. Combining the CDR3 with reference TRBV5-1 and TRBJ1-1 gives the whole variable domain KAGVTQTPRYLIKTRGQQVTLSCSPISGHRSVSWYQQTPGQGLQFLFEYFSETQRNKGNFPGRFSGRQFSNSRSEMNVSTLELGDSALYLCASSLLPGGAFFGQGTRLTVV.

This sequence joins TRBV20-1 and TRBJ2-5, with D tentatively TRBD1 (5 bases). This CDR3 comprises 12 residues. V lost 3 bases, J lost 2 bases, and 7 bases lay in between. Germline CDR1 and CDR2: DFQATT and SNEGSKA (reference sequence). The CDR3 sequence is CSASSGQETQYF. The CDR3, as DNA: TGCAGTGCTAGTTCAGGGCAAGAGACCCAGTACTTC.

This clonotype was picked up a small number of times. The J gene is TRBJ2-1, the V gene TRBV5-1, with D maybe TRBD1 (5 bases). The CDR3 has 16 residues. Germline CDR1 is SGHRS and CDR2 is YFSETQ. Trimming cost V 1 base and J 0 bases, with 11 bases left between them. CDR3 DNA sequence: TGCGCCAGCAGCTTGAGAACAGGCTACTCCTACAATGAGCAGTTCTTC. It translates to CASSLRTGYSYNEQFF.

Many counts were recorded for this clonotype. The V gene is TRBV4-3, the J gene TRBJ1-2; D is possibly TRBD1 (6 bases). CDR3 length: 14 residues. Germline CDR1 LGHNA, CDR2 YSLEER. The ends were cut back, 0 bases at V and 4 bases at J, with 9 bases in the middle. The CDR3: CASSQDGGAYGYTF. The CDR3 coding sequence is TGCGCCAGCAGCCAAGATGGGGGGGCCTATGGCTACACCTTC.

This clonotype turned up a few times. The rearrangement uses TRBV20-1 and TRBJ2-3, with TRBD1 matching over 7 bases. Germline V gene sequence: CDR1 DFQATT, CDR2 SNEGSKA (reference sequence). V was clipped by 1 base and J by 4 bases; unmatched bases: 11. This CDR3 is built from 16 residues. The CDR3 here is CSARAAETGMSDTQYF. The CDR3 DNA reads TGCAGTGCTAGAGCAGCCGAGACAGGGATGTCAGATACGCAGTATTTT.

This clonotype was detected many times. The rearrangement joins TRBV20-1 to TRBJ2-7, with D perhaps matching TRBD1 (5 bases). V was cut by 3 bases and J by 0 bases, with 12 bases left in between. CDR1 DFQATT and CDR2 SNEGSKA come from the germline V gene (reference sequence). This CDR3 is 14 amino acids long. CDR3 bases: TGCAGTGCTAGTGACAGAAACAGCTCCTACGAGCAGTACTTC. This sequence encodes CSASDRNSSYEQYF.

This clonotype appeared many times. The V and J genes are TRBV5-1 and TRBJ1-2; D remains unclear. V was shortened by 1 base and J by 5 bases, with 12 bases between the two germline ends. Germline V lookup: CDR1 SGHRS, CDR2 YFSETQ. The CDR3 has 14 amino acids. The chain's CDR3 is CASSLMLHGYGYTF. The DNA for the CDR3 is TGCGCCAGCAGCTTGATGTTGCATGGATATGGCTACACCTTC.

This clonotype has at least ten counts. The chain uses TRBV7-9 and TRBJ1-1, with D possibly being TRBD1 (6 bases). V was shortened by 4 bases and J by 2 bases, with 11 bases between the two germline ends. CDR3 size: 14 residues. From germline, CDR1 is SEHNR and CDR2 FQNEAQ (reference sequence). CDR3 bases: TGTGCCAGCAGCTCTCCACAGGGAAACACTGAAGCTTTCTTT. It yields the protein CASSSPQGNTEAFF. Variable domain in full (rest from reference TRBV7-9 and TRBJ1-1): DTGVSQNPRHKITKRGQNVTFRCDPISEHNRLYWYRQTLGQGPEFLTYFQNEAQLEKSRLLSDRFSAERPKGSFSTLEIQRTEQGDSAMYLCASSSPQGNTEAFFGQGTRLTVV.

The rearrangement uses TRBV7-2 and TRBJ1-2; D unresolved. CDR3 length: 13 residues. CDR1 is SGHTA and CDR2 is FQGNSA in the germline V gene. Trimming removed 6 bases from V and 8 bases from J, with 16 bases in between. Here the CDR3 reads CASRQVYHEGYTF. The CDR3, as DNA: TGTGCCAGCAGGCAAGTTTATCACGAAGGCTACACCTTC.

In this sample, this clonotype turned up many times. The chain links TRBV6-2 or TRBV6-3 to TRBJ1-6; 9 nucleotides match TRBD1. With 6 bases clipped from V and 4 bases from J, the junction kept 4 bases outside the gene matches. Germline V gene data show CDR1 as MNHEY and CDR2 as SVGEGT. The CDR3 is 15 amino acids. Here the CDR3 DNA reads TGTGCCAGCAGCTGGACAGGGGTGTATAATTCACCCCTCCACTTT. Residues: CASSWTGVYNSPLHF.

A few counts support this clonotype. This chain uses TRBV7-2 with TRBJ1-5, with D possibly TRBD1 on 6 matching bases. From germline, CDR1 is SGHTA and CDR2 FQGNSA. The CDR3 runs to 15 residues. Deletions cut 5 bases from V and 2 bases from J, with 13 bases between. The CDR3 is CASSPQGWGNQPQHF. The CDR3 bases are TGTGCCAGCAGCCCGCAGGGGTGGGGCAATCAGCCCCAGCATTTT.

About this clonotype itself: With a much larger clone just one base away, this may be a read error. J is TRBJ2-7 and V is TRBV27; D is unclear. The CDR3 contains 14 residues. Between the trimmed V and J ends, which lost 5 bases and 4 bases, there was a span of 15 bases. From germline, CDR1 is MNHEY and CDR2 SMNVEV (reference sequence). The CDR3 DNA is TGTGCCAGCAGTGTCACAGTGAGACGGTACGAGCAGTACTTC. Protein product: CASSVTVRRYEQYF.

CDR3 in DNA: TGTGCCAGCAGCTTAAAGTTTCGTTCCGGGGAGCTGTTTTTT. Its translation: CASSLKFRSGELFF. The rearrangement uses TRBV7-2 and TRBJ2-2; D is unresolved. Trimming removed 2 bases at V and 6 bases at J, with 10 bases between. Germline V gives CDR1 SGHTA, CDR2 FQGNSA. This CDR3 spans 14 amino acids.

This clonotype showed up just a few times. The J gene is TRBJ2-5, the V gene TRBV6-2 or TRBV6-3; D is undetermined. The V gene's germline CDR1 is MNHEY and CDR2 SVGEGT. Trimming took off 8 bases at V and 4 bases at J, with 8 bases between the two ends. This CDR3 contains 11 residues. The CDR3 bases are TGTGCCAGCCATTTGCGAGAGACCCAGTACTTC. Protein sequence: CASHLRETQYF.

The chain couples TRBV7-3 to TRBJ2-7; D is undetermined. The germline CDR1 and CDR2 sequences are SGHTA and FQGTGA. The CDR3 sequence is 15 residues long. V was pared by 0 bases and J by 1 base, with 10 bases between. CDR3 coding DNA: TGTGCCAGCAGCTTAACCCCCGGCCCATCCTACGAGCAGTACTTC. This gives the protein CASSLTPGPSYEQYF.

The rearrangement joins TRBV2 to TRBJ2-3, with 8 bases aligning to TRBD2. Germline-derived CDR1 and CDR2 are SNHLY and FYNNEI. V trimming: 2 bases; J trimming: 13 bases; junction bases outside the gene matches: 17. CDR3 length: 16 residues. The CDR3 coding sequence is TGTGCCAGCAGTGAATTGGGGGCGGGACTAGTCCTTTCGAAGTATTTT. Translating it yields CASSELGAGLVLSKYF. The full variable domain, its missing parts supplied by reference TRBV2 and TRBJ2-3, is EPEVTQTPSHQVTQMGQEVILRCVPISNHLYFYWYRQILGQKVEFLVSFYNNEISEKSEIFDDQFSVERPDGSNFTLKIRSTKLEDSAMYFCASSELGAGLVLSKYFGPGTRLTVL.

This clonotype showed up just a few times. The J gene is TRBJ2-7, the V gene TRBV4-2, with 9 nucleotides matching TRBD2. CDR1 and CDR2 (germline): LGHNA, YNFKEQ. The length of the CDR3 is 15 residues. J gave up 6 bases and V 1 base, and 7 bases lay outside the gene matches. The CDR3 loop is CASSQGAGGRVEQYF. In DNA, the CDR3 is TGTGCCAGCAGCCAAGGGGCGGGAGGGCGAGTCGAGCAGTACTTC.

This clonotype was observed many times. The J gene is TRBJ2-3, the V gene TRBV20-1; TRBD1 matches at 9 bases. The trim removed 3 bases at V and 5 bases at J, leaving 3 bases unmatched. The germline V gene encodes CDR1 DFQATT and CDR2 SNEGSKA (reference sequence). CDR3 length equals 13 residues. CDR3 sequence reads: CSARGQGLDTQYF. As DNA, the CDR3 is TGCAGTGCTAGGGGACAGGGATTAGATACGCAGTATTTT.

The V and J genes are TRBV30 and TRBJ2-7, with D possibly being TRBD1 (6 bases). V lost 6 bases and J 2 bases, leaving 17 bases between the germline ends. This CDR3 region has 14 residues. Germline V gene sequence: CDR1 GTSNPN, CDR2 SVGIG (reference sequence). CDR3 region: CACPYPDSPYEQYF. The CDR3 nucleotides read TGTGCCTGTCCTTACCCGGACAGCCCCTACGAGCAGTACTTC.

The J gene is TRBJ1-2, the V gene TRBV14; 7 bases map to TRBD1. This CDR3 comprises 15 residues. Germline loops: CDR1 SGHDN, CDR2 FVKESK. Trimming cost V 1 base and J 1 base; bases outside gene matches: 3. The CDR3 DNA is TGTGCCAGCAGCCAAGGGGACAGCCTTAACTATGGCTACACCTTC. As protein: CASSQGDSLNYGYTF. Combining the CDR3 with reference TRBV14 and TRBJ1-2 gives the whole variable domain EAGVTQFPSHSVIEKGQTVTLRCDPISGHDNLYWYRRVMGKEIKFLLHFVKESKQDESGMPNNRFLAERTGGTYSTLKVQPAELEDSGVYFCASSQGDSLNYGYTFGSGTRLTVV.

The chain employs TRBV19 and TRBJ2-7; a possible D gene is TRBD2 (6 bases). Looked up from germline, CDR1 is LNHDA and CDR2 is SQIVND (reference sequence). V was cut by 5 bases and J by 0 bases, with 14 bases left in between. The CDR3 is 15 amino acids. The CDR3 DNA reads TGTGCCAGTAGTTGGGGGACTTCAGGCTCCTACGAGCAGTACTTC. It yields the protein CASSWGTSGSYEQYF.

This chain uses TRBV12-3 or TRBV12-4 with TRBJ2-1; tentative D call: TRBD2 (5 bases). The CDR3 length is 14 residues. Trimming took 5 bases from V and 9 from J, leaving 17 bases between them. Here the CDR3 reads CASSQHGGGVEQFF. The CDR3 DNA reads as TGTGCCAGCAGTCAACACGGAGGAGGTGTTGAGCAGTTCTTC.